This T cell receptor beta chain stems from a study of spatial heterogeneity in lung cancer. Study as a whole: The follow-up PBMC samples were sequenced whenever they were available. The median time to follow-up was approximately 2 years after resection.

This clonotype appeared many times. The antigen remains unidentified. V was clipped by 8 bases and J by 2 bases, with 25 bases between them. The germline V gene has CDR1 MDHEN and CDR2 SYDVKM. The CDR3 spans 18 residues. The time point was: blood at routine non-recurrence follow-up after resection. From tumor, nontumor lung or frozen PBMC, whole RNA was taken unsorted for sequencing. TCRdb processed the 5' RACE reads anew with MiXCR; each CDR3 protein has one entry. The table includes roughly 32,000 distinct CDR3 sequences, around 9.3% detected once. Study observations and caveats: Relative to follow-up, resection was when ubiquitous expanded tumor TCRs appeared more in blood.

The source was PBMCs, collected at follow-up. The source of this sequence is a female donor with early-stage non-small cell lung cancer. V gene TRBV28 combines with J gene TRBJ1-5; tentative D call: TRBD1 (5 bases). The CDR3 nucleotides read TGTGCCAGCCGTCCCCACGCAGGGCTGGGATTCGGCAATCAGCCCCAGCATTTT. Its translation: CASRPHAGLGFGNQPQHF.